Listed below are T cell receptor beta chains from one sample, sequenced in a study of regulatory and conventional T cells in breast cancer. TCRdb fed the PCR reads into MiXCR, producing one record per CDR3 protein. The profile shows approximately 9,500 distinct CDR3 sequences, about 34% of them singletons. The sample taken for sequencing was conventional T cells from blood. The receptors derive from a male donor in good health. Each CDR3 is given with its conserved first and last residue. The order of the fields is J gene, clone size, V gene, D gene, CDR3 length, CDR3 DNA, CDR3 protein. The D gene is left open where the match is weak. Clone size appears in some rows only: once, few, many, or a class for an expanded clone.

j_gene: TRBJ2-2
abundance: .
v_gene: TRBV10-3
d_gene: .
len: 13
CDR3nt: TGTGCCATCAGTGGCCAGCCCACCGGGGAGCTGTTTTTT
CDR3aa: CAISGQPTGELFF

j_gene: TRBJ2-3
abundance: .
v_gene: TRBV7-3
d_gene: .
len: 16
CDR3nt: TGTGCCAGCAGCTTAATCGCGAGCCGCGGCACAGATACGCAGTATTTT
CDR3aa: CASSLIASRGTDTQYF

j_gene: TRBJ2-1
abundance: .
v_gene: TRBV7-9
d_gene: TRBD2
len: 14
CDR3nt: TGTGCCAGCAGCTCCCCCAGCGGGGGCAATGAGCAGTTCTTC
CDR3aa: CASSSPSGGNEQFF

j_gene: TRBJ1-6
abundance: .
v_gene: TRBV7-9
d_gene: TRBD1
len: 13
CDR3nt: TGTGCCAGCAGGGGGACAGATAATTCACCCCTCCACTTT
CDR3aa: CASRGTDNSPLHF

j_gene: TRBJ2-7
abundance: few
v_gene: TRBV6-2/TRBV6-3
d_gene: .
len: 15
CDR3nt: TGTGCCAGCACCTCCGCGGGGAATCCGTCCTACGAGCAGTACTTC
CDR3aa: CASTSAGNPSYEQYF

j_gene: TRBJ1-1
abundance: .
v_gene: TRBV11-2
d_gene: .
len: 14
CDR3nt: TGTGCCAGCAGCTTAGATGGCCTTAACACTGAAGCTTTCTTT
CDR3aa: CASSLDGLNTEAFF

j_gene: TRBJ2-5
abundance: .
v_gene: TRBV5-1
d_gene: .
len: 14
CDR3nt: TGCGCCAGCAGCTTGGTGGACATTTACTACGGGCAGTACTTC
CDR3aa: CASSLVDIYYGQYF

j_gene: TRBJ1-5
abundance: .
v_gene: TRBV20-1
d_gene: TRBD1
len: 15
CDR3nt: TGCAGTGCTAGATCCTCGGGACAGCCTAACCCGGCCCAGCATTTT
CDR3aa: CSARSSGQPNPAQHF

j_gene: TRBJ1-2
abundance: .
v_gene: TRBV6-5
d_gene: TRBD1
len: 15
CDR3nt: TGTGCCAGCAGTATCGGGACAGGGGGCTCCTATGGCTACACCTTC
CDR3aa: CASSIGTGGSYGYTF

j_gene: TRBJ1-2
abundance: medium-sized
v_gene: TRBV28
d_gene: .
len: 15
CDR3nt: TGTGCCAGCAGCCCCTCGGCAGGGCCCACCTATGGCTACACCTTC
CDR3aa: CASSPSAGPTYGYTF

j_gene: TRBJ1-2
abundance: .
v_gene: TRBV10-3
d_gene: .
len: 15
CDR3nt: TGTGCCATCAGTGAGTCAGCGGGGTATAACTATGGCTACACCTTC
CDR3aa: CAISESAGYNYGYTF

j_gene: TRBJ1-4
abundance: many
v_gene: TRBV5-1
d_gene: TRBD1
len: 17
CDR3nt: TGCGCCAGCAGCCAGAGCCCCGACAGGGGGCAGGATGAAAAACTGTTTTTT
CDR3aa: CASSQSPDRGQDEKLFF

j_gene: TRBJ2-3
abundance: few
v_gene: TRBV7-2
d_gene: TRBD2
len: 14
CDR3nt: TGTGCCAGCAGGATTAGCGGGGGCACAGATACGCAGTATTTT
CDR3aa: CASRISGGTDTQYF

j_gene: TRBJ1-2
abundance: medium-sized
v_gene: TRBV7-2
d_gene: .
len: 13
CDR3nt: TGTGCCAGCTCACCAGATTCCAACTATGGCTACACCTTC
CDR3aa: CASSPDSNYGYTF

j_gene: TRBJ2-5
abundance: medium-sized
v_gene: TRBV6-5
d_gene: .
len: 14
CDR3nt: TGTGCCAGCAGTTACGCAGAGACGCAAGAGACCCAGTACTTC
CDR3aa: CASSYAETQETQYF

j_gene: TRBJ2-3
abundance: .
v_gene: TRBV3-1
d_gene: .
len: 11
CDR3nt: TGTGCCAGCAGCCAGACAGATACGCAGTATTTT
CDR3aa: CASSQTDTQYF

j_gene: TRBJ1-1
abundance: .
v_gene: TRBV10-3
d_gene: .
len: 12
CDR3nt: TGTGCCATCAGGCCGGAGGCAACTGAAGCTTTCTTT
CDR3aa: CAIRPEATEAFF

j_gene: TRBJ2-5
abundance: once
v_gene: TRBV20-1
d_gene: .
len: 11
CDR3nt: TGCAGTGCTAACTCCTCGGACCCGAAGTACTTC
CDR3aa: CSANSSDPKYF

j_gene: TRBJ2-1
abundance: .
v_gene: TRBV5-1
d_gene: TRBD2
len: 16
CDR3nt: TGCGCCAGCAGCCCAGCGGCGGGGGGCTCCTACAATGAGCAGTTCTTC
CDR3aa: CASSPAAGGSYNEQFF

j_gene: TRBJ2-1
abundance: .
v_gene: TRBV20-1
d_gene: .
len: 14
CDR3nt: TGCAGTGCTAGATCGGGGGTACGGGGAAATGAGCAGTTCTTC
CDR3aa: CSARSGVRGNEQFF

j_gene: TRBJ2-5
abundance: .
v_gene: TRBV7-9
d_gene: TRBD2
len: 15
CDR3nt: TGTGCCAGCAGCCTAAGACTAGCGGCCAAAGAGACCCAGTACTTC
CDR3aa: CASSLRLAAKETQYF

j_gene: TRBJ2-7
abundance: few
v_gene: TRBV6-2/TRBV6-3
d_gene: .
len: 11
CDR3nt: TGTGCCAGCAGTTTGGGTCGCGAGCAGTACTTC
CDR3aa: CASSLGREQYF

j_gene: TRBJ2-1
abundance: .
v_gene: TRBV7-2
d_gene: .
len: 13
CDR3nt: TGTGCCAGCAGCTTTGCGGACGGGAATGAGCAGTTCTTC
CDR3aa: CASSFADGNEQFF

j_gene: TRBJ2-1
abundance: .
v_gene: TRBV5-1
d_gene: TRBD2
len: 15
CDR3nt: TGCGCCAGCAGCTTGGGTATGACTAGCGTCGGTGAGCAGTTCTTC
CDR3aa: CASSLGMTSVGEQFF

j_gene: TRBJ1-1
abundance: .
v_gene: TRBV12-3/TRBV12-4
d_gene: .
len: 13
CDR3nt: TGTGCCAGCAGTTTCAGGGAGAACACTGGAGCTTTCTTT
CDR3aa: CASSFRENTGAFF

j_gene: TRBJ2-1
abundance: .
v_gene: TRBV6-5
d_gene: TRBD2
len: 14
CDR3nt: TGTGCCAGCAAGCGGGACTCTGCATACAATGAGCAGTTCTTC
CDR3aa: CASKRDSAYNEQFF

j_gene: TRBJ1-3
abundance: .
v_gene: TRBV3-1
d_gene: TRBD1
len: 16
CDR3nt: TGTGCCAGCAGCCCGTGGGACAGTGGAGCCGGAAACACCATATATTTT
CDR3aa: CASSPWDSGAGNTIYF

j_gene: TRBJ2-5
abundance: .
v_gene: TRBV6-1
d_gene: .
len: 15
CDR3nt: TGTGCCAGCAGGACCCGTGGGGAGTCATGGGAGACCCAGTACTTC
CDR3aa: CASRTRGESWETQYF

j_gene: TRBJ2-7
abundance: medium-sized
v_gene: TRBV5-1
d_gene: TRBD1
len: 14
CDR3nt: TGCGCCAGCAGCGCCGGGACAGGGTCCTACGAGCAGTACTTC
CDR3aa: CASSAGTGSYEQYF

j_gene: TRBJ1-5
abundance: .
v_gene: TRBV18
d_gene: .
len: 13
CDR3nt: TGTGCCAGCTCACCAAGCCAGGATCAGCCCCAGCATTTT
CDR3aa: CASSPSQDQPQHF

j_gene: TRBJ1-5
abundance: medium-sized
v_gene: TRBV20-1
d_gene: .
len: 17
CDR3nt: TGCAGTGCTAGGTGGGGGCCTTCTTCGGGGAGCAATCAGCCCCAGCATTTT
CDR3aa: CSARWGPSSGSNQPQHF

j_gene: TRBJ2-5
abundance: medium-sized
v_gene: TRBV5-1
d_gene: .
len: 11
CDR3nt: TGCGCCAGCAAAAGCCAAGAGACCCAGTACTTC
CDR3aa: CASKSQETQYF

j_gene: TRBJ1-5
abundance: medium-sized
v_gene: TRBV19
d_gene: .
len: 16
CDR3nt: TGTGCCACCACCCCCCGCCGGCAGGGCCTTAATCAGCCCCAGCATTTT
CDR3aa: CATTPRRQGLNQPQHF

j_gene: TRBJ1-6
abundance: .
v_gene: TRBV6-5
d_gene: TRBD1
len: 17
CDR3nt: TGTGCCAGCAGTTACTACCGACAGGGAATGTTATCTTCACCCCTCCACTTT
CDR3aa: CASSYYRQGMLSSPLHF

j_gene: TRBJ2-7
abundance: .
v_gene: TRBV7-6
d_gene: .
len: 14
CDR3nt: TGTGCCAGCAGCCCCGATCGGACATCCCACGAGCAGTATTTC
CDR3aa: CASSPDRTSHEQYF

j_gene: TRBJ2-3
abundance: .
v_gene: TRBV7-6
d_gene: TRBD2
len: 16
CDR3nt: TGTGCCAGCAGCCCGTTGAGCGGGGGAAGCACAGATACGCAGTATTTT
CDR3aa: CASSPLSGGSTDTQYF

j_gene: TRBJ1-5
abundance: few
v_gene: TRBV3-1
d_gene: .
len: 13
CDR3nt: TGTGCCAGCAGCCAAGATCGTGGGCGGCCCCAGCATTTT
CDR3aa: CASSQDRGRPQHF

j_gene: TRBJ1-2
abundance: few
v_gene: TRBV20-1
d_gene: .
len: 12
CDR3nt: TGCAGTGCTAGGGAGCCCCCCGAGGGCTACACCTTC
CDR3aa: CSAREPPEGYTF

j_gene: TRBJ1-3
abundance: few
v_gene: TRBV20-1
d_gene: .
len: 14
CDR3nt: TGCAGTGCCCGTGACTCACGCTCTGGAAACACCATATATTTT
CDR3aa: CSARDSRSGNTIYF

j_gene: TRBJ2-7
abundance: .
v_gene: TRBV29-1
d_gene: .
len: 13
CDR3nt: TGCAGCGTTGAAGATGGACGGGGGTATGAGCAGTACTTC
CDR3aa: CSVEDGRGYEQYF

j_gene: TRBJ2-5
abundance: .
v_gene: TRBV28
d_gene: TRBD1
len: 16
CDR3nt: TGTGCCAGCAGTTCGGACAGGGAGTATTGGGAAGAGACCCAGTACTTC
CDR3aa: CASSSDREYWEETQYF

j_gene: TRBJ1-1
abundance: few
v_gene: TRBV19
d_gene: TRBD1
len: 13
CDR3nt: TGTGCCAGTAGTCAAGCGGGGACAGTTGAAGCTTTCTTT
CDR3aa: CASSQAGTVEAFF

j_gene: TRBJ1-1
abundance: few
v_gene: TRBV20-1
d_gene: .
len: 15
CDR3nt: TGCAGTCCTGAGACAGCCCAGGTGGGGAACACTGAAGCTTTCTTT
CDR3aa: CSPETAQVGNTEAFF

j_gene: TRBJ1-1
abundance: few
v_gene: TRBV7-8
d_gene: .
len: 14
CDR3nt: TGTGCCAGCAGCTTAGTAGGGGTGGGCACTGAAGCTTTCTTT
CDR3aa: CASSLVGVGTEAFF

j_gene: TRBJ2-3
abundance: few
v_gene: TRBV11-2
d_gene: .
len: 15
CDR3nt: TGTGCCAGCAGCCCGCCCACCGCTAGCAGAGATACGCAGTATTTT
CDR3aa: CASSPPTASRDTQYF

j_gene: TRBJ2-1
abundance: .
v_gene: TRBV19
d_gene: .
len: 16
CDR3nt: TGTGCCAGTAGTATAGCACTGCGGCGCTCCTACAATGAGCAGTTCTTC
CDR3aa: CASSIALRRSYNEQFF

j_gene: TRBJ1-1
abundance: .
v_gene: TRBV12-3/TRBV12-4
d_gene: TRBD1
len: 14
CDR3nt: TGTGCCAGCAGAATTACAGGGGGGAACACTGAAGCTTTCTTT
CDR3aa: CASRITGGNTEAFF

j_gene: TRBJ2-7
abundance: few
v_gene: TRBV7-2
d_gene: .
len: 14
CDR3nt: TGTGCCAGCAGGAAACAGGGTGAAGCCTACGAGCAGTACTTC
CDR3aa: CASRKQGEAYEQYF

j_gene: TRBJ2-1
abundance: .
v_gene: TRBV6-2/TRBV6-3
d_gene: .
len: 11
CDR3nt: TGTGCCAGCACTACCTACAATGAGCAGTTCTTC
CDR3aa: CASTTYNEQFF